The 16 T cell receptor beta chains below were found in one sample sequenced in a study of shared clonotypes between healthy human individuals (dated by TCRdb to about 2020). Library preparation employed the immunoSEQ multiplex PCR assay. Here the immuneACCESS table is served through TCRdb, limited to in-frame sequences with V and J called. Missing clones are a known gap in these copies; in checked studies unresolved V genes cover under half, and the rest lacks a known reason. This sample holds millions of clones; about 95% were observed only once. The ten top clones hold roughly 0.13% of the sample. The sequencing sample was made of naive CD4+ T cells sorted from blood. The sample's cell subset or site, from its label and the paper: CD45RA+ positively selected. These receptors all stem from a man between 18 and 29 years old in good health.

J is TRBJ2-1 and V is TRBV19; 9 bases agree with TRBD1. CDR3 length: 13 residues. After removal of 5 bases from V and 7 bases from J, the junction contained 3 bases not matched to a gene. Germline CDR1 reads LNHDA; CDR2 reads SQIVND (reference sequence). CDR3 in DNA: TGTGCCAGTAGTCGGGACAGGGCGAATGAGCAGTTCTTC. Protein sequence: CASSRDRANEQFF.

The V gene is TRBV6-5, the J gene TRBJ2-7; 10 bases align to TRBD2. V lost 0 bases to trimming and J lost 0 bases; unmatched junction nucleotides: 2. Per germline, CDR1 MNHEY and CDR2 SVGAGI. The CDR3 has 16 residues. CDR3 nucleotides: TGTGCCAGCAGTTACTCAGCTAGCGGGAGCTCCTACGAGCAGTACTTC. Translated, it gives CASSYSASGSSYEQYF.

The chain links TRBV2 to TRBJ1-1, with D unresolved. The CDR3 has 15 residues. CDR1 and CDR2 (germline): SNHLY, FYNNEI. Deletions cut 4 bases from V and 0 bases from J, with 12 bases between. The CDR3 nucleotides read TGTGCCAGCAGTGGCGCAGAGTGGTTGAACACTGAAGCTTTCTTT. Translated, it gives CASSGAEWLNTEAFF.

This clone was detected a few times. The chain carries TRBV6-5 and TRBJ2-7; 7 nucleotides align to TRBD1. There are 14 residues in the CDR3. Germline V gene lookup returns CDR1 MNHEY and CDR2 SVGAGI. J lost 2 bases, V lost 5 bases, and 6 bases had no gene match. The CDR3 sequence is CASSPGTATYEQYF. CDR3 DNA: TGTGCCAGCAGTCCCGGGACAGCCACCTACGAGCAGTACTTC.

A remark on this clone: A much more abundant neighbour one base away suggests this may be a read error. This rearrangement joins TRBV4-1 to TRBJ2-1, with 9 bases matching TRBD1. In germline, CDR1 is MGHRA, CDR2 YSYEKL. CDR3 size: 16 residues. CDR3 nucleotides: TGCGCCAGCAGCCACCCGGGACAGGGCTCCTACAATGGGCAGTTCTTC. Its protein is CASSHPGQGSYNGQFF.

This clone occurred once. The chain carries TRBV27 and TRBJ2-7, with D tentatively TRBD1 (6 bases). V was pared by 6 bases and J by 5 bases, with 23 bases between. Per the germline V gene, CDR1 is MNHEY and CDR2 is SMNVEV (reference sequence). This CDR3 spans 16 amino acids. The CDR3 DNA follows: TGTGCCAGCAGCCTCCCATGGCCCGGGACAACCCACGAGCAGTACTTC. Translating gives CASSLPWPGTTHEQYF.

The CDR3 loop reads CASSLMGTGQETQYF. DNA for the CDR3: TGTGCCAGCAGCTTAATGGGGACAGGGCAAGAGACCCAGTACTTC. This sequence joins TRBV7-9 and TRBJ2-5; 9 bases match TRBD1. The CDR3 covers 15 residues. Germline CDR1 reads SEHNR; CDR2 reads FQNEAQ (reference sequence). After removal of 2 bases from V and 2 bases from J, the junction contained 3 bases not matched to a gene. Complete variable domain (other parts from reference TRBV7-9 and TRBJ2-5): DTGVSQNPRHKITKRGQNVTFRCDPISEHNRLYWYRQTLGQGPEFLTYFQNEAQLEKSRLLSDRFSAERPKGSFSTLEIQRTEQGDSAMYLCASSLMGTGQETQYFGPGTRLLVL.

Details on this clone: No conserved phenylalanine or tryptophan ends this CDR3, so it is likely a read error. Because the CDR3's place on the DNA is in doubt, the DNA is left out and the CDR3 is given as listed by TCRdb. The rearrangement links TRBV12-5 to TRBJ1-1; the D call TRBD1 from the table was never checked on the DNA. The CDR3 comprises 20 residues, both ends counted. From germline, CDR1 is LGHNT and CDR2 FRNRAP. CDR3 sequence: CASGIHFHRQGLNIQEGYGG.

V and J are TRBV11-2 and TRBJ2-7; D call uncertain. V dropped 5 bases and J dropped 7 bases, with 9 bases sitting between them. Per germline, CDR1 SGHAT and CDR2 FQNNGV. This CDR3 has 11 residues. CDR3 region: CASSPMWEQYF. In DNA, the CDR3 is TGTGCCAGCAGCCCGATGTGGGAGCAGTACTTC.

The rearrangement links TRBV7-2 to TRBJ2-4, with D unclear. CDR1 and CDR2 from the germline V gene are SGHTA and FQGNSA. The V gene lost 1 base and the J gene lost 11 bases, with 12 bases spanning the gap. The length of the CDR3 is 13 residues. The CDR3: CASSLGVEVVQYF. The DNA of the CDR3 is TGTGCCAGCAGCTTAGGTGTCGAGGTGGTTCAGTACTTC.

V gene TRBV21-1 combines with J gene TRBJ2-5. TRBV21-1 is reported as a pseudogene. The CDR3 totals 13 residues. Written as DNA, the CDR3 is TGTGCCAGCAGCAAGCGATGGGGAGAGACCCAGTACTTC. This encodes CASSKRWGETQYF.

This chain joins TRBV5-4 and TRBJ1-1, with TRBD1 matching 7 bases. CDR1 SGHNT and CDR2 YYREEE come from the germline V gene (reference sequence). V was pared by 2 bases and J by 1 base, with 5 bases of the junction left unmatched. The CDR3 has 15 amino acids. CDR3 protein: CASSFLTGQNTEAFF. The CDR3, as DNA: TGTGCCAGCAGCTTCCTGACAGGGCAGAACACTGAAGCTTTCTTT.

The chain couples TRBV30 to TRBJ1-4; 10 nucleotides agree with TRBD1. Germline V gene data show CDR1 as GTSNPN and CDR2 as SVGIG (reference sequence). Unmatched junction bases numbered 9, after V lost 7 bases and J lost 7 bases. The CDR3 is 14 amino acids. The CDR3 here is CAFRPGQGIEKLFF. The CDR3 coding sequence is TGTGCCTTCAGACCGGGACAGGGGATTGAAAAACTGTTTTTT.

Notes on this clone: At the DNA level, this CDR3 is encoded by other sequences in the same sample as well. The V gene is TRBV28, the J gene TRBJ2-7; TRBD1 matches 9 bases. The V segment lost 6 bases and the J segment 1 base; nucleotides outside the gene matches: 7. This CDR3 spans 15 amino acids. CDR1 is MDHEN and CDR2 is SYDVKM in the germline V gene. CDR3 sequence reads: CASSSSGTGSYEQYF. CDR3 nucleotide sequence: TGTGCCAGCAGCAGTTCCGGGACAGGGTCCTACGAGCAGTACTTC.

The rearrangement uses TRBV2 and TRBJ2-7; 8 nucleotides agree with TRBD1. J was trimmed by 6 bases and V by 4 bases; bases with no gene match: 11. The CDR3 consists of 15 residues. CDR1 SNHLY and CDR2 FYNNEI come from the germline V gene. CDR3 bases: TGTGCCAGCAGTGTACTCAGGGGGCGGGAAGGCGAGCAGTACTTC. Translation gives CASSVLRGREGEQYF.

The CDR3 loop reads CASSTWGSLSSYEQYF. Here the CDR3 DNA reads TGTGCCAGCAGTACCTGGGGCAGCCTATCGTCCTACGAGCAGTACTTC. The chain recombines TRBV5-4 with TRBJ2-7, with a tentative D call TRBD1 (5 bases). Trimming removed 5 bases at V and 1 base at J, with 19 bases between. CDR3 length: 16 amino acids. Germline V gene data show CDR1 as SGHNT and CDR2 as YYREEE (reference sequence).